Reported below is one T cell receptor (beta chain). Its target is unknown. This sample stems from a study of cytomegalovirus exposure and HLA in healthy donors. Regarding the study as a whole: Later analysis associated a missense DCLRE1C variant with TCR beta V- and J-gene trimming. When presence/absence was analysed, sequencing depth was taken to be roughly uniform across donors.

The germline gives CDR1 SGHDN, CDR2 FVKESK. This CDR3 contains 17 residues. V was shortened by 1 base and J by 0 bases, with 13 bases between the two germline ends. PCR used 60 Vbeta primers and 13 Jbeta primers. Per the authors' pipeline: About 10 million of 80 million to 85 million unique TCR beta chains were shared, per a later count. The repertoire was sequenced with immunoSEQ multiplex PCR; TCRdb's copy has only in-frame clones and lacks some. D and trimming come from the DNA, and the V and J calls and clone size come from that table. This table holds some 100,000 clones, roughly 72% found once. The sequenced material came from PBMCs. The chain carries TRBV14 and TRBJ2-1; D may be TRBD2 (6 bases). This receptor was identified in a woman in her 50s in good health and CMV-seropositive. As DNA, the CDR3 is TGTGCCAGCAGCCAAGTTCGAGGGAGGAGCTCCTACAATGAGCAGTTCTTC. Amino acids: CASSQVRGRSSYNEQFF. The whole variable domain, filled in from reference TRBV14 and TRBJ2-1, reads EAGVTQFPSHSVIEKGQTVTLRCDPISGHDNLYWYRRVMGKEIKFLLHFVKESKQDESGMPNNRFLAERTGGTYSTLKVQPAELEDSGVYFCASSQVRGRSSYNEQFFGPGTRLTVL.